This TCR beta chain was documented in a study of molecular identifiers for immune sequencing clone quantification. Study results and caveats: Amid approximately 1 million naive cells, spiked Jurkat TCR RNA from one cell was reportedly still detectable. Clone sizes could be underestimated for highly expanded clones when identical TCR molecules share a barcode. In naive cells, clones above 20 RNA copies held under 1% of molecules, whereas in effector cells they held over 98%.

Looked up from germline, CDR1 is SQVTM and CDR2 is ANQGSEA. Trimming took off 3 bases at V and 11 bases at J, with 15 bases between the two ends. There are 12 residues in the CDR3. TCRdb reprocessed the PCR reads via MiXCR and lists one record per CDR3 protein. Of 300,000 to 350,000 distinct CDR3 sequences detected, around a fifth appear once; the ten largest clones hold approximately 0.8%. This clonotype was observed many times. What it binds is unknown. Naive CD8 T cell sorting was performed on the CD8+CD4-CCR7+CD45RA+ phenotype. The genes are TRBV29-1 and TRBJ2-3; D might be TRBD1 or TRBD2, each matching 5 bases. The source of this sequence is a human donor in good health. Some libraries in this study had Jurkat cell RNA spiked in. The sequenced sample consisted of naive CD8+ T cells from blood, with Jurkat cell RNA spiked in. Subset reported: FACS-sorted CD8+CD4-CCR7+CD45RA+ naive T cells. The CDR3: CSVEKIGDEQYF. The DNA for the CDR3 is TGCAGCGTTGAGAAAATTGGGGACGAGCAGTATTTT.